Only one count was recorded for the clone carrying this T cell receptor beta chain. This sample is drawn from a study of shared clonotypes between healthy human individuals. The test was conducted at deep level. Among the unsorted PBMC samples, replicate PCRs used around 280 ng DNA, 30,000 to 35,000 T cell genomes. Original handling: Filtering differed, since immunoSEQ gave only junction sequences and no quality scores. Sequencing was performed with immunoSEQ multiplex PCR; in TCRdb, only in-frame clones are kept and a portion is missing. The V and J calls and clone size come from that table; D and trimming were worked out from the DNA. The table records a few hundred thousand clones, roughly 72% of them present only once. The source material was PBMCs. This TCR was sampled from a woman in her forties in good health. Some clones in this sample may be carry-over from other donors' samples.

The CDR3 here is CASSYDRAPYEQYF. The CDR3 coding sequence is TGTGCCAGCAGTTACGACAGGGCTCCCTACGAGCAGTACTTC. V is TRBV6-5 and J is TRBJ2-7; 7 bases map to TRBD1. The CDR3 is 14 residues long. After removal of 2 bases from V and 2 bases from J, the junction contained 3 bases not matched to a gene. Germline V gene lookup returns CDR1 MNHEY and CDR2 SVGAGI.